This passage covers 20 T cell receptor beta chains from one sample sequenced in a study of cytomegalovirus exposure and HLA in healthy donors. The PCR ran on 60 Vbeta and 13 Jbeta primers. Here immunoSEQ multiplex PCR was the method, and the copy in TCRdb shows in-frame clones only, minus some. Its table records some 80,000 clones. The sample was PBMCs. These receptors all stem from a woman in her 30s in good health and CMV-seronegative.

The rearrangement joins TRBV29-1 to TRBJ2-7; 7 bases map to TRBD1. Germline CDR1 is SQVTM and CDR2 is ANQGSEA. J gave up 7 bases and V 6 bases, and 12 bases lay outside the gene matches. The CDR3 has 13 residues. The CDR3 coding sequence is TGCAGCGTCGATACAGGGGCCGGAGAGGAGCAGTACTTC. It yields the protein CSVDTGAGEEQYF.

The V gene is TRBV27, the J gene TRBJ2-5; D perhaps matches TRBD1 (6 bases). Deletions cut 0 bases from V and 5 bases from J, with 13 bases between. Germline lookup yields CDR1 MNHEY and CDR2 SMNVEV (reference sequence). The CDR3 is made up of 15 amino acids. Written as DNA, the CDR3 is TGTGCCAGCAGTTTATCCGCAGGGGTGTGGGAGACCCAGTACTTC. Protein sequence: CASSLSAGVWETQYF.

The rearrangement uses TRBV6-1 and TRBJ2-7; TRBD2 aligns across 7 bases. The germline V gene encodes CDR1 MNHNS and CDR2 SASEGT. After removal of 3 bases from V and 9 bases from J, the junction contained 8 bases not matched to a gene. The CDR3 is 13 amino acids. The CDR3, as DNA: TGTGCCAGCAGTGATCTAGCGGCCTTTTCGCAGTACTTC. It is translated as CASSDLAAFSQYF.

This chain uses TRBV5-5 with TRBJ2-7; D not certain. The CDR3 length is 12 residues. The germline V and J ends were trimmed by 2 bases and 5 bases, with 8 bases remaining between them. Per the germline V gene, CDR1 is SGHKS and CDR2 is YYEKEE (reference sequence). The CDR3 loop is CASSLVADEQYF. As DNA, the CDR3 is TGTGCCAGCAGCTTAGTTGCAGACGAGCAGTACTTC.

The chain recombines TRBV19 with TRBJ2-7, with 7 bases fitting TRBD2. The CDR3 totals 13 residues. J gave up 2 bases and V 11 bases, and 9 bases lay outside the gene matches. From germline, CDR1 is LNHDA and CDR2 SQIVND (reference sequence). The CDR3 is CASSGDGTYEQYF. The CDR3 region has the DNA TGTGCCTCGAGCGGGGACGGCACCTACGAGCAGTACTTC.

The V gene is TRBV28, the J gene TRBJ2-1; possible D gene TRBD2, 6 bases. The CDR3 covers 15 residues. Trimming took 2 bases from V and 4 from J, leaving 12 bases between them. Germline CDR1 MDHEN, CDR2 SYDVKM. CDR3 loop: CASSLGAGRYNEQFF. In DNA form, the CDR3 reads TGTGCCAGCAGTTTAGGGGCGGGAAGATACAATGAGCAGTTCTTC.

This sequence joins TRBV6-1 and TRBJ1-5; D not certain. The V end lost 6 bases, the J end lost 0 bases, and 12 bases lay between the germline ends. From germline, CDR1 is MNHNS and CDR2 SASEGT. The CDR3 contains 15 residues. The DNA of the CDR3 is TGTGCCAGCAGGAGCTCAGTAGCTAGCAATCAGCCCCAGCATTTT. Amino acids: CASRSSVASNQPQHF.

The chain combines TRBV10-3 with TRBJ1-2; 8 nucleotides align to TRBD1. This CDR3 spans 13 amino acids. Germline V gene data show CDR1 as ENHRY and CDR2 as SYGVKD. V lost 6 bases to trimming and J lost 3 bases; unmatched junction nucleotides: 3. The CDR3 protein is CAISRGLDYGYTF. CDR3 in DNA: TGTGCCATCAGCAGGGGGCTAGACTATGGCTACACCTTC.

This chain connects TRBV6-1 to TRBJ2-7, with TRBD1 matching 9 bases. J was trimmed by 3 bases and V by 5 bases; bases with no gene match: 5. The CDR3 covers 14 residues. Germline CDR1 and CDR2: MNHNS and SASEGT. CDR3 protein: CASSLRDRVYEQYF. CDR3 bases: TGTGCCAGCAGTCTCCGGGACAGGGTCTACGAGCAGTACTTC.

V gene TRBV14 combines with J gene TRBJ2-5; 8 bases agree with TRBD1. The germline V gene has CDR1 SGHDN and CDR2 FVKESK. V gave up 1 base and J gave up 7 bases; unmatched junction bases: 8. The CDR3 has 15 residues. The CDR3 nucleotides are TGTGCCAGCAGCCAAGCCGGGACAGGTTTTGGGACCCAGTACTTC. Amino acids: CASSQAGTGFGTQYF.

DNA of the CDR3: TGCGCCAGCAGTCAATCTCAGAAATACAATGAGCAGTTCTTC. Amino acids: CASSQSQKYNEQFF. The gene calls are TRBV23-1 and TRBJ2-1; D is ambiguous. TRBV23-1 is classed as an ORF, of uncertain function. Trimming cost V 0 bases and J 4 bases, with 7 bases left between them. The CDR3 loop spans 14 amino acids.

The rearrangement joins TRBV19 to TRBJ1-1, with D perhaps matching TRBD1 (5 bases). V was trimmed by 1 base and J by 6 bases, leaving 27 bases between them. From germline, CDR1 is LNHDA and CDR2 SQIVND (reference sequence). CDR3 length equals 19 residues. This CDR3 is CASSIGSGGEGLVNPEAFF. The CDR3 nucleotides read TGTGCCAGTAGTATAGGATCCGGGGGGGAGGGGCTCGTCAATCCTGAAGCTTTCTTT.

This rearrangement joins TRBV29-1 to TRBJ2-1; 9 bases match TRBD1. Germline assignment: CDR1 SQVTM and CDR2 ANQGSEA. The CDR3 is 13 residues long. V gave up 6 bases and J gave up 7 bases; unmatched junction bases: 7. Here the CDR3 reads CSVSGTGLNEQFF. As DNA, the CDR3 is TGCAGCGTATCCGGGACAGGGCTTAATGAGCAGTTCTTC.

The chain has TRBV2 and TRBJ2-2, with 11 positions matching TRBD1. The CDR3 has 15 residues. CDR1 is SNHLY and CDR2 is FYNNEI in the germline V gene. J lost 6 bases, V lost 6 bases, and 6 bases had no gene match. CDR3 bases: TGTGCCAGCAGCCCCGGGACAGGGGGTCCCGGGGAGCTGTTTTTT. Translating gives CASSPGTGGPGELFF.

CDR3 loop: CASSLSGTGHNEQFF. The CDR3 DNA sequence: TGCGCCAGCAGCTTGTCGGGGACAGGACACAATGAGCAGTTCTTC. The V call is TRBV5-1, the J call TRBJ2-1; 8 bases map to TRBD1. CDR1 and CDR2 (germline): SGHRS, YFSETQ. Trimming at V came to 1 base and at J to 5 bases, leaving 5 bases not matched to a gene. The CDR3 covers 15 residues.

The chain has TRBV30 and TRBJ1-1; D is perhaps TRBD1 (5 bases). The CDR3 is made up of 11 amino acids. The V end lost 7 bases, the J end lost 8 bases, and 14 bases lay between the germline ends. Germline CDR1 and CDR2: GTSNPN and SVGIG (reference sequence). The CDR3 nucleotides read TGTGCCTTCCAGGGAATTGGCGAAGCTTTCTTT. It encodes CAFQGIGEAFF. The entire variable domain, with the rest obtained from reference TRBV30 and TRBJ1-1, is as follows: SQTIHQWPATLVQPVGSPLSLECTVEGTSNPNLYWYRQAAGRGLQLLFYSVGIGQISSEVPQNLSASRPQDRQFILSSKKLLLSDSGFYLCAFQGIGEAFFGQGTRLTVV.

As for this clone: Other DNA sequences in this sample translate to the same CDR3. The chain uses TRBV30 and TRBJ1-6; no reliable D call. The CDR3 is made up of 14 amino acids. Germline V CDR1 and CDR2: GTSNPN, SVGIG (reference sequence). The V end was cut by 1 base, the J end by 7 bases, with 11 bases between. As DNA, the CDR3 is TGTGCCTGGAGTGGACCTTCGCGGAATTCACCCCTCCACTTT. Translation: CAWSGPSRNSPLHF.

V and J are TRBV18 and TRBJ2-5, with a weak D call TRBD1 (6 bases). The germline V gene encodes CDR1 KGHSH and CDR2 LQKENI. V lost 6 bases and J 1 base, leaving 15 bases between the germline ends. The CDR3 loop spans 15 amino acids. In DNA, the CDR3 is TGTGCCAGCTCCCTAGACAGGCAGTTCCAAGAGACCCAGTACTTC. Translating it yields CASSLDRQFQETQYF. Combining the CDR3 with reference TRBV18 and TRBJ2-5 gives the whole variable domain NAGVMQNPRHLVRRRGQEARLRCSPMKGHSHVYWYRQLPEEGLKFMVYLQKENIIDESGMPKERFSAEFPKEGPSILRIQQVVRGDSAAYFCASSLDRQFQETQYFGPGTRLLVL.

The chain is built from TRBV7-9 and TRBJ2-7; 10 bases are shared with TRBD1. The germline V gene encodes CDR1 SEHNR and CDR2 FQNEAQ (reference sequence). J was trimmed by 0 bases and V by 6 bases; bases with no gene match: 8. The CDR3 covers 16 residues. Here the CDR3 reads CASSLTGTGDSYEQYF. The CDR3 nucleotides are TGTGCCAGCAGTCTTACCGGGACAGGGGACTCCTACGAGCAGTACTTC.

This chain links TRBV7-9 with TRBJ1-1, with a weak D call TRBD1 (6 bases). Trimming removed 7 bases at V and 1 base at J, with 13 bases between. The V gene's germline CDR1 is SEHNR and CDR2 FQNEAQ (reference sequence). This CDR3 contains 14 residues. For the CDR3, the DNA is TGTGCCAGCACCCTCCCACAGGGGAACACTGAAGCTTTCTTT. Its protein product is CASTLPQGNTEAFF.